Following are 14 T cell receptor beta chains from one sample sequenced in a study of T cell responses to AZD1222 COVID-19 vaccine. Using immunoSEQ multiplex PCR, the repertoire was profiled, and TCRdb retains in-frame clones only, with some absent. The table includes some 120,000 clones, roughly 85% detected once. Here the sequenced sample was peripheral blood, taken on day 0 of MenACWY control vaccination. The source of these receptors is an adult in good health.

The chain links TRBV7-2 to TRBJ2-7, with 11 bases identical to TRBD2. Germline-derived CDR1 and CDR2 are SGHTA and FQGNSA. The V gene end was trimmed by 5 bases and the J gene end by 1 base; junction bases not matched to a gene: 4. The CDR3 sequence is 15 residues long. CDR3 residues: CASSPIAGGSYEQYF. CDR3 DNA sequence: TGTGCCAGCAGCCCGATAGCGGGGGGGTCCTACGAGCAGTACTTC.

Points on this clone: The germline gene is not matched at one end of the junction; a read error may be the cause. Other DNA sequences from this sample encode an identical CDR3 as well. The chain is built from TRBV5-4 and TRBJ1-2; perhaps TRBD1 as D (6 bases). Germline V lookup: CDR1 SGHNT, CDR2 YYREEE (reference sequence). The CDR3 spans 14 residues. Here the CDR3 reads CASSSGARVDGYTF. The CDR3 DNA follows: TGTGCCAGCAGCTCGGGGGCGCGGGTCGATGGCTATACCTTC.

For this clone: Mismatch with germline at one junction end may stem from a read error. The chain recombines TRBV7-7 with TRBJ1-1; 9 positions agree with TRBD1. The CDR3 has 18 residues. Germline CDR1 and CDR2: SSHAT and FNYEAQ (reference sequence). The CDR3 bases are TGTGCTAGCAGCCATAGGCTCCGGGACAGGGAGAATTACACTGAAGCTTTCTTT. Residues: CASSHRLRDRENYTEAFF.

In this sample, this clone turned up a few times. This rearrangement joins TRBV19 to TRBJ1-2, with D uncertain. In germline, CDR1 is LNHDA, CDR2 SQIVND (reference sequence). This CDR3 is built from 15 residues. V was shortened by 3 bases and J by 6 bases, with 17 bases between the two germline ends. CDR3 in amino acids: CASSISRQDLNGYTF. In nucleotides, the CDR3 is TGTGCCAGTAGTATTTCAAGGCAGGATCTGAATGGCTACACCTTC.

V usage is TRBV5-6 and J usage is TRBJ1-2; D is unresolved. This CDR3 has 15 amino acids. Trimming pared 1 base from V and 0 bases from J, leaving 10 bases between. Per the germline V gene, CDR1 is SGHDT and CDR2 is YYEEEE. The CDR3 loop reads CASSLPDPTNYGYTF. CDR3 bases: TGTGCCAGCAGCTTGCCAGATCCAACTAACTATGGCTACACCTTC. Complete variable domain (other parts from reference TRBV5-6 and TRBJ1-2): DAGVTQSPTHLIKTRGQQVTLRCSPKSGHDTVSWYQQALGQGPQFIFQYYEEEERQRGNFPDRFSGHQFPNYSSELNVNALLLGDSALYLCASSLPDPTNYGYTFGSGTRLTVV.

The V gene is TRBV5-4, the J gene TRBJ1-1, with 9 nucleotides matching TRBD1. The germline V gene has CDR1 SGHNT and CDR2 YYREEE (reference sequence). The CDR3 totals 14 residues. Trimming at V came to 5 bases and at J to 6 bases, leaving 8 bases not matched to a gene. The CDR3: CASRFGGQGAEAFF. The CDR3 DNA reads TGTGCCAGCAGATTTGGGGGACAGGGTGCTGAAGCTTTCTTT.

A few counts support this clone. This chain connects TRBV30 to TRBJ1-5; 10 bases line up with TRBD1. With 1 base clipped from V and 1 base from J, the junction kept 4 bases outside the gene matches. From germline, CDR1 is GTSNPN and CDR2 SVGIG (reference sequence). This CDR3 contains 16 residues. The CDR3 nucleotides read TGTGCCTGGAGTGCGGACAGGGGGGCGAGCAATCAGCCCCAGCATTTT. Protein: CAWSADRGASNQPQHF. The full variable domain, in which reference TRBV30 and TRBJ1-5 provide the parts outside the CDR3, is SQTIHQWPATLVQPVGSPLSLECTVEGTSNPNLYWYRQAAGRGLQLLFYSVGIGQISSEVPQNLSASRPQDRQFILSSKKLLLSDSGFYLCAWSADRGASNQPQHFGDGTRLSIL.

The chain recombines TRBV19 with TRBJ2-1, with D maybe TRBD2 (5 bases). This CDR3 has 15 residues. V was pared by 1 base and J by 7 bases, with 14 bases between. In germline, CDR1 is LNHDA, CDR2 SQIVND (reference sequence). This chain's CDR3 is CASSIGGSPGNEQFF. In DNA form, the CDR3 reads TGTGCCAGTAGTATAGGAGGGTCCCCTGGGAATGAGCAGTTCTTC.

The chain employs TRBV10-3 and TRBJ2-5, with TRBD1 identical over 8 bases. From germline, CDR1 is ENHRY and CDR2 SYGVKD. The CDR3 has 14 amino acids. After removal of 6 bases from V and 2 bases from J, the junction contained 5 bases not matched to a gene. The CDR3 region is CAISKTGAQETQYF. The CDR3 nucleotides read TGTGCCATCAGCAAGACAGGGGCGCAAGAGACCCAGTACTTC.

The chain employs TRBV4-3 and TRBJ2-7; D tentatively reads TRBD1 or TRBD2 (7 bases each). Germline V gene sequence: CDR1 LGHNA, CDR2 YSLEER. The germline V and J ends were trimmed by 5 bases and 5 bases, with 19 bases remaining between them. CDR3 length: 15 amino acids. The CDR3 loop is CASSWTVAGGDEQYF. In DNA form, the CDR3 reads TGCGCCAGCAGCTGGACGGTGGCAGGGGGGGACGAGCAGTACTTC.

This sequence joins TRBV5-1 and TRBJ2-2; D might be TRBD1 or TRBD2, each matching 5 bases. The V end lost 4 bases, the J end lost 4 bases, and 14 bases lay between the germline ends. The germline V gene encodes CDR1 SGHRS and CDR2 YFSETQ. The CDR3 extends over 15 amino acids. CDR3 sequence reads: CASSGGRGPTGELFF. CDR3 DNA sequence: TGCGCCAGCAGCGGAGGACGGGGACCCACCGGGGAGCTGTTTTTT.

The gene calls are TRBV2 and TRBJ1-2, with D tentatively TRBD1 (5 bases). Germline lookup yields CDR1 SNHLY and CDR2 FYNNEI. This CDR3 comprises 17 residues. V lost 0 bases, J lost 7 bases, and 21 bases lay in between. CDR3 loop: CASSEASGRLSQGGYTF. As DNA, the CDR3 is TGTGCCAGCAGTGAAGCGAGTGGCAGATTATCCCAGGGTGGCTACACCTTC.

The CDR3 nucleotides are TGTGCCACCAGTGATCTAAACAGGGGGCTTGGGACCGGGGAGCTGTTTTTT. It translates to CATSDLNRGLGTGELFF. The genes are TRBV24-1 and TRBJ2-2; the match to TRBD1 covers 9 bases. Per the germline V gene, CDR1 is KGHDR and CDR2 is SFDVKD. V trimming: 3 bases; J trimming: 5 bases; junction bases outside the gene matches: 9. This CDR3 region has 17 residues.

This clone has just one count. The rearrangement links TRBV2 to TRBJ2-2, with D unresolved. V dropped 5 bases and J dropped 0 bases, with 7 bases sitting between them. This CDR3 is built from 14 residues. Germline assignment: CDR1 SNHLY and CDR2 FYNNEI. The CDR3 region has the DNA TGTGCCAGCAGTCGCACTACGAACACCGGGGAGCTGTTTTTT. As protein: CASSRTTNTGELFF.